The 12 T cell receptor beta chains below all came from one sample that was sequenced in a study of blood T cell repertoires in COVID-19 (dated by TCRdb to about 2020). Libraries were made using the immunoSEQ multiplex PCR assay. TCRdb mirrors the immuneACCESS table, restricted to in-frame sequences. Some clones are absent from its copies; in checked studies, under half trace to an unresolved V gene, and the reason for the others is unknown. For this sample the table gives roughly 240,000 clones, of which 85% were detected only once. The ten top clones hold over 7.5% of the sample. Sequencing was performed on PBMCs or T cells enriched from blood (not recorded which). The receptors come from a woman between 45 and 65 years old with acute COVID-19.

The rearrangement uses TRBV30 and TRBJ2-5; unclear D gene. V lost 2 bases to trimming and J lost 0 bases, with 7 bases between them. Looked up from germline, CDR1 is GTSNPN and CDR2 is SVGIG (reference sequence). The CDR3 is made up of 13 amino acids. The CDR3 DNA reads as TGTGCCTGGAGTCGGTCCTACCAAGAGACCCAGTACTTC. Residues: CAWSRSYQETQYF.

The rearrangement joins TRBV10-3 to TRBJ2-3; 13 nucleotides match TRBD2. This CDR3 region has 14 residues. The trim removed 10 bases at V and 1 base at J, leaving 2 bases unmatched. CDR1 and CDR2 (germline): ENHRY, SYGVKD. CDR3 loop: CATGTSGGTDTQYF. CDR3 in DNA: TGTGCCACCGGGACTAGCGGGGGCACAGATACGCAGTATTTT.

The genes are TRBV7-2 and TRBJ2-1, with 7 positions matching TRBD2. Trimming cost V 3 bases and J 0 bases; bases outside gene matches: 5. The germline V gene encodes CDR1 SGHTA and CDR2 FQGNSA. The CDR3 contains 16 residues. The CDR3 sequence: CASSFRSGVSYNEQFF. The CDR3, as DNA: TGTGCCAGCAGCTTTCGGAGCGGGGTCTCCTACAATGAGCAGTTCTTC.

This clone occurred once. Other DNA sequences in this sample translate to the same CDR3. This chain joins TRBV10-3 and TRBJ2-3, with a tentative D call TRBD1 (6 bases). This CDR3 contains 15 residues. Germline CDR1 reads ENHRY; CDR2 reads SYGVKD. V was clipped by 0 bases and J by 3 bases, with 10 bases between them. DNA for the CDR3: TGTGCCATCAGTGAGTCGGGTCAGGGGACAGATACGCAGTATTTT. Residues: CAISESGQGTDTQYF.

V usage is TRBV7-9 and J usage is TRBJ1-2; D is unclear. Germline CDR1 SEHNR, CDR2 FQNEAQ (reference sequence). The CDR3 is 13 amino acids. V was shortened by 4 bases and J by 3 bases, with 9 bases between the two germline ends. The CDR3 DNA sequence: TGTGCCAGCAGCTCCCAACGAGACTATGGCTACACCTTC. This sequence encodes CASSSQRDYGYTF.

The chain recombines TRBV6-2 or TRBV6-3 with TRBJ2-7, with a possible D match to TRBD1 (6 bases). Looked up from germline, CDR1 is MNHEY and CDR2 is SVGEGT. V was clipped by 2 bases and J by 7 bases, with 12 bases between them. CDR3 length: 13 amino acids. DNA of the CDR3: TGTGCCAGCAGTTACAATAACAGGGTTGAGCAGTACTTC. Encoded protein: CASSYNNRVEQYF.

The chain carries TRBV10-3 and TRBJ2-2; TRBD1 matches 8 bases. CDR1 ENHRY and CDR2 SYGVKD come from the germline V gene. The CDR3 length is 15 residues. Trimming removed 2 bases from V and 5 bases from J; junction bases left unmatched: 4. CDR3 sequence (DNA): TGTGCCATCAGTGAGGGACAGGGTCGGACCGGGGAGCTGTTTTTT. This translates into CAISEGQGRTGELFF.

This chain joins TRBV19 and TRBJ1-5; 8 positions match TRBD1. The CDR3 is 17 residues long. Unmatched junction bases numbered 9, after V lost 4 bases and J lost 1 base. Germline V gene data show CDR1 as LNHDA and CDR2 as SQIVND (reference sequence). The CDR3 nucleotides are TGTGCCAGTAGTAGGGGACAGGTGATTCTGAGCAATCAGCCCCAGCATTTT. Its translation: CASSRGQVILSNQPQHF.

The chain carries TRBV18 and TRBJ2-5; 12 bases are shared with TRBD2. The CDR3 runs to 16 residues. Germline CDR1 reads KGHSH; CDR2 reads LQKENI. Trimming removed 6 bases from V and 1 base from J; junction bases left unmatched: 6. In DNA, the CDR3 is TGTGCCAGCTCCCGAGGACTAGCGGGGAGCCAAGAGACCCAGTACTTC. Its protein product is CASSRGLAGSQETQYF.

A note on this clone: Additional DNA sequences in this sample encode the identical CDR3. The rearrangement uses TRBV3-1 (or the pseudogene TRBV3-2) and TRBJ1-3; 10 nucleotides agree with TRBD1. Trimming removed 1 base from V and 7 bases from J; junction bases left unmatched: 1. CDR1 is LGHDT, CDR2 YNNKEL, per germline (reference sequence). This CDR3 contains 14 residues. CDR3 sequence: CASSQGDRGNTIYF. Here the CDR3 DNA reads TGTGCCAGCAGCCAAGGGGACAGGGGCAACACCATATATTTT.

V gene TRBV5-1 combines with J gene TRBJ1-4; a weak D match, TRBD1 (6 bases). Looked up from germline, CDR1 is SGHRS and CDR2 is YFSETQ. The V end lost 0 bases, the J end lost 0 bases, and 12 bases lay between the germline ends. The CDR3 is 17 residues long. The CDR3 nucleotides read TGCGCCAGCAGCTTGGGGCAGGGGAGGGCAACTAATGAAAAACTGTTTTTT. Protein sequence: CASSLGQGRATNEKLFF.

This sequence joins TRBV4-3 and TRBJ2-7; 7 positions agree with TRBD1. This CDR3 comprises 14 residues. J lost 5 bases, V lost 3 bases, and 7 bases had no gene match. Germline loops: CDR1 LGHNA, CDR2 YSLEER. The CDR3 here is CASSQTGYLDEQYF. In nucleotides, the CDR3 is TGCGCCAGCAGCCAGACAGGGTATCTGGACGAGCAGTACTTC.